This passage covers 15 T cell receptor beta chains from one sample sequenced in a study of T cell responses to AZD1222 COVID-19 vaccine. The protocol was immunoSEQ multiplex PCR, while the TCRdb copy is restricted to in-frame clones and leaves out a portion. The sample lists around 90,000 clones, roughly 85% occurring once. This material consisted of peripheral blood, taken on day 0 of AZD1222 vaccination. The receptors derive from an adult in good health.

V is TRBV7-2 and J is TRBJ2-7; 7 bases align to TRBD2. The CDR3 spans 14 residues. The V segment lost 1 base and the J segment 2 bases; nucleotides outside the gene matches: 2. Germline-derived CDR1 and CDR2 are SGHTA and FQGNSA. This chain's CDR3 is CASSLGLAAYEQYF. CDR3 in DNA: TGTGCCAGCAGCTTAGGACTAGCAGCCTACGAGCAGTACTTC.

The V and J genes are TRBV5-6 and TRBJ2-3; the D is unclear. V was shortened by 5 bases and J by 6 bases, with 10 bases between the two germline ends. CDR1 and CDR2 from the germline V gene are SGHDT and YYEEEE. This CDR3 region has 12 residues. Here the CDR3 reads CASRWLGDTQYF. The CDR3 DNA reads TGTGCCAGCAGGTGGCTGGGGGATACGCAGTATTTT.

This sequence joins TRBV5-4 and TRBJ1-3; D is unclear. The CDR3 runs to 16 residues. Per the germline V gene, CDR1 is SGHNT and CDR2 is YYREEE (reference sequence). Trimming stripped 0 bases from V and 2 bases from J, with 12 bases between. The CDR3, as DNA: TGTGCCAGCAGCTTGGGCTCACTCACGGCTGGAAACACCATATATTTT. It translates to CASSLGSLTAGNTIYF.

V gene TRBV2 combines with J gene TRBJ1-2; no clear D. In germline, CDR1 is SNHLY, CDR2 FYNNEI. The CDR3 has 13 residues. Trimming left V 9 bases short and J 3 bases short, with 14 bases between. Here the CDR3 DNA reads TGTGCCAGAAACCCTGGGAGGGACTATGGCTACACCTTC. It encodes CARNPGRDYGYTF.

The chain carries TRBV6-1 and TRBJ2-6; TRBD2 aligns across 7 bases. Trimming took 2 bases from V and 0 from J; bases not matched to a gene: 10. Germline CDR1 MNHNS, CDR2 SASEGT. The CDR3 consists of 19 residues. DNA for the CDR3: TGTGCCAGCAGTGAATTCTCGCACAGCGGGGCCTCTGGGGCCAACGTCCTGACTTTC. This sequence encodes CASSEFSHSGASGANVLTF.

This chain joins TRBV19 and TRBJ1-4; 8 nucleotides align to TRBD1. Germline CDR1 is LNHDA and CDR2 is SQIVND (reference sequence). The CDR3 covers 15 residues. With 3 bases clipped from V and 5 bases from J, the junction kept 5 bases outside the gene matches. CDR3 DNA sequence: TGTGCCAGTAGTATTCGAGGACAGGGAAATGAAAAACTGTTTTTT. This translates into CASSIRGQGNEKLFF.

V gene TRBV6-5 combines with J gene TRBJ2-3; D ambiguous. The V end was cut by 4 bases, the J end by 1 base, with 9 bases between. This CDR3 is built from 14 residues. Germline CDR1 MNHEY, CDR2 SVGAGI. The CDR3 sequence: CASSSRRGTDTQYF. CDR3 nucleotide sequence: TGTGCCAGCAGTTCCCGGCGAGGCACAGATACGCAGTATTTT.

There are a few counts of this clone. The chain combines TRBV7-2 with TRBJ2-1, with 8 positions matching TRBD2. Germline V gene lookup returns CDR1 SGHTA and CDR2 FQGNSA. The CDR3 has 15 amino acids. V was clipped by 5 bases and J by 12 bases; unmatched bases: 15. CDR3 loop: CASSETGTSGPGQFF. DNA for the CDR3: TGTGCCAGCAGCGAGACCGGGACTAGTGGGCCCGGGCAGTTCTTC.

This sequence joins TRBV2 and TRBJ1-1, with TRBD1 as a possible D gene (5 bases). Germline values: CDR1 SNHLY, CDR2 FYNNEI. V lost 6 bases and J lost 10, with 15 bases in between. The CDR3 loop spans 12 amino acids. The CDR3 coding sequence is TGTGCCAGCAGGATAGTCCTTGGGGGAGCTTTCTTT. Protein product: CASRIVLGGAFF.

The V and J genes are TRBV6-2 or TRBV6-3 and TRBJ2-7; a weak D match, TRBD2 (6 bases). V lost 2 bases, J lost 4 bases, and 12 bases lay in between. The CDR3 totals 14 residues. Germline CDR1 is MNHEY and CDR2 is SVGEGT. DNA of the CDR3: TGTGCCAGCAGTTACCTTGCGGACTATTACGAGCAGTACTTC. Its protein product is CASSYLADYYEQYF.

The chain has TRBV7-6 and TRBJ1-2, with D possibly being TRBD1 (6 bases). V gave up 5 bases and J gave up 2 bases, with 12 bases separating them. Per the germline V gene, CDR1 is SGHVS and CDR2 is FNYEAQ. This CDR3 contains 14 residues. The CDR3 sequence: CASSQWDNNYGYTF. The DNA for the CDR3 is TGTGCCAGCAGCCAGTGGGACAACAACTATGGCTACACCTTC. Together with reference TRBV7-6 and TRBJ1-2, the CDR3 gives the full variable domain: GAGVSQSPRYKVTKRGQDVALRCDPISGHVSLYWYRQALGQGPEFLTYFNYEAQQDKSGLPNDRFSAERPEGSISTLTIQRTEQRDSAMYRCASSQWDNNYGYTFGSGTRLTVV.

The chain joins TRBV19 to TRBJ1-2; TRBD1 agrees at 7 bases. Trimming at V came to 4 bases and at J to 4 bases, leaving 6 bases not matched to a gene. The CDR3 consists of 14 residues. Germline CDR1 and CDR2: LNHDA and SQIVND (reference sequence). CDR3 loop: CASSTRRTGYGYTF. The DNA of the CDR3 is TGTGCCAGTAGTACAAGACGGACAGGCTATGGCTACACCTTC.

This chain uses TRBV12-3 or TRBV12-4 with TRBJ1-2, with TRBD1 identical over 9 bases. This CDR3 spans 12 amino acids. The trim removed 5 bases at V and 8 bases at J, leaving 3 bases unmatched. CDR3 nucleotides: TGTGCCAGCAGTCTTGGGACAGGGGGCTACACCTTC. Translated, it gives CASSLGTGGYTF.

The J gene is TRBJ2-2, the V gene TRBV6-6, with 9 bases aligning to TRBD1. The CDR3 covers 15 residues. Per the germline V gene, CDR1 is MNHNY and CDR2 is SVGAGI (reference sequence). With 0 bases clipped from V and 7 bases from J, the junction kept 3 bases outside the gene matches. Here the CDR3 reads CASSYSPGQGGELFF. DNA for the CDR3: TGTGCCAGCAGTTACTCGCCGGGACAGGGCGGGGAGCTGTTTTTT.

The CDR3 spells CASSLNWNTEAFF. In DNA, the CDR3 is TGTGCCAGCAGCTTGAATTGGAACACTGAAGCTTTCTTT. The chain employs TRBV5-8 and TRBJ1-1; no clear D gene. This CDR3 is 13 amino acids long. CDR1 and CDR2 (germline): SGHTS, YDEGEE. Trimming pared 1 base from V and 1 base from J, leaving 5 bases between.